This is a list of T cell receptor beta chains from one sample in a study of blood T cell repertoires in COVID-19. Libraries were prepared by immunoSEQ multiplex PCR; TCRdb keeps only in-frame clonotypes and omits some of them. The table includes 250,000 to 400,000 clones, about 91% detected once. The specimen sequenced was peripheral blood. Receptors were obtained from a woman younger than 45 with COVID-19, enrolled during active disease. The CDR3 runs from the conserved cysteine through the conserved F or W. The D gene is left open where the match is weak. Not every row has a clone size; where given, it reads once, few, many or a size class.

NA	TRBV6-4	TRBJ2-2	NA	TGTGCCAGCAGCGTTACTGGCACCGGGGAGCTGTTTTTT	CASSVTGTGELFF
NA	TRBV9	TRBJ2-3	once	TGTGCCAGCAGCGTAGACCTACCCAATACGCAGTATTTT	CASSVDLPNTQYF
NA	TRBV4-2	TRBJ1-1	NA	TGTGCCAGCAGCCAAGAGAGGAACACTGAAGCTTTCTTT	CASSQERNTEAFF
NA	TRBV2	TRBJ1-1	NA	TGTGCCAGCAGAATCCCCCGGAACACTGAAGCTTTCTTT	CASRIPRNTEAFF
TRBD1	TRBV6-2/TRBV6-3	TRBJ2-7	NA	TGTGCCAGCAGTCATCCGGGGACAGGGTCCCACGAGCAGTACTTC	CASSHPGTGSHEQYF
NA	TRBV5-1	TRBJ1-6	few	TGCGCCAGCAGACCAGACAGGAATTCACCCCTCCACTTT	CASRPDRNSPLHF
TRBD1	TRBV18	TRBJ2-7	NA	TGTGCCAGCTCCCCCCCGGGGGACAGGAACGAGCAGTACTTC	CASSPPGDRNEQYF
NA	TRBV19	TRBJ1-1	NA	TGTGCCAGTAGTTGGGGGGGCCGGGACCCAGGGAAGTTGGTTTTCTTT	CASSWGGRDPGKLVFF
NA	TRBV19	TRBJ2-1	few	TGTGCCAGTAGCCCTCTGTGGCTCAAAAATGAGCAGTTCTTC	CASSPLWLKNEQFF
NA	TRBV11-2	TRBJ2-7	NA	TGTGCCAGCAGCTTAGTTCCCAGGGGCGGTTCCTACGAGCAGTACTTC	CASSLVPRGGSYEQYF
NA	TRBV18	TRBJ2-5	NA	TGTGCCAGCTCACCCCTGAACAGCATCCAAGAGACCCAGTACTTC	CASSPLNSIQETQYF
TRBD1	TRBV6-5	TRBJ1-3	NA	TGTGCCAGCAGAGAGCACTACAGGGGCGGAAACACCATATATTTT	CASREHYRGGNTIYF
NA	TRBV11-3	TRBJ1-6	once	TGTGCCAGCAGCTTAATAGACTTTCGGTCACCCCTCCACTTT	CASSLIDFRSPLHF
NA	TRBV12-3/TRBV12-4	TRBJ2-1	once	TGTGCCAGCAGTTTAGGTCAGAACAATGAGCAGTTCTTC	CASSLGQNNEQFF
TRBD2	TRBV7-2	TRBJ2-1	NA	TGTGCCAGCACCTACCTAGGGCTTAGCGGGGAGCTTACCTACAATGAGCAGTTCTTC	CASTYLGLSGELTYNEQFF
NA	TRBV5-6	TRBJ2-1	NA	TGTGCCAGCAGCCCAGAACTAGCAGCTTACAATGAGCAGTTCTTC	CASSPELAAYNEQFF
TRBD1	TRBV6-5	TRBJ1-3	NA	TGTGCCAGCGGGACAGGGATCCCTGGAAACACCATATATTTT	CASGTGIPGNTIYF
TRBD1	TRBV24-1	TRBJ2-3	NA	TGTGCCACCAGTGATTCCGGACAGGGAGCAGATACGCAGTATTTT	CATSDSGQGADTQYF
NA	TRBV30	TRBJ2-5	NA	TGTGCCTGGAGCTCGGGGGAGACCCAGTACTTC	CAWSSGETQYF
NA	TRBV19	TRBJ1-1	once	TGTGCCAGTAGTATAGGCCCCAGACCTAGTGGTGGAGGGCGTCAACCCGAAGCTTTCTTT	CASSIGPRPSGGGRQPEAFF
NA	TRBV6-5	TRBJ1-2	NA	TGTGCCAGCAGTTATAGCCCCATCCATCTAGGCTACACCTTC	CASSYSPIHLGYTF
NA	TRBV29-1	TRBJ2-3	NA	TGCAGCGTTGAAGATCCCGGGAGCACAGATACGCAGTATTTT	CSVEDPGSTDTQYF
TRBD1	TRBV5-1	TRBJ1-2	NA	TGCGCCAGCAGCGCGAGGGACAGAACTTCAGACTATGGCTACACCTTC	CASSARDRTSDYGYTF
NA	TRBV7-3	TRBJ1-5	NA	TGTGCCAGCAGCTTGATGGAGCGGCAGCCCCAGCATTTT	CASSLMERQPQHF
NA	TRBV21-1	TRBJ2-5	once	TGTGCCAGCAGCAAAGTTGGGGGCCCGAGCGAGACCCAGTACTTC	CASSKVGGPSETQYF
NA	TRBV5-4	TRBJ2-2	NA	TGTGCCAGCAGCTTAAATCAATACTTCCCGATAAACACCGGGGAGCTGTTTTTT	CASSLNQYFPINTGELFF